This T cell receptor beta chain was documented in a study of vaccination effects on CD4 cells after COVID-19. Overall study: Following the second dose by a median of 72 days, the post-vaccine samples were obtained.

With 7 bases removed from V and 7 bases from J, the gap between germline ends came to 11 bases. CDR3 size: 13 residues. The method was immunoSEQ multiplex PCR; TCRdb's version includes in-frame clones alone and lacks a portion of them. The sample yields around 69,000 clones, over 75% seen once. About this clone itself: Antigen unknown.

Following 10 days of culture, CD4+ T cells were isolated. Either the mRNA-1273 or the BNT162b2 vaccine was given to participants as two doses. Study results and limitations: Infection-derived and vaccine-derived clones contracted markedly late after vaccination. The authors studied few convalescent patients and collected no early post-infection timepoints.

The sequencing used CD4+ T cells from PBMCs cultured without peptide, collected after COVID-19 vaccination. The genes are TRBV12-3 or TRBV12-4 and TRBJ1-6; no clear D. This clonotype was obtained from a human donor who received a COVID-19 vaccine. CDR3 loop: CASTITPNSPLHF. The DNA of the CDR3 is TGTGCCAGCACCATAACACCGAATTCACCCCTCCACTTT.